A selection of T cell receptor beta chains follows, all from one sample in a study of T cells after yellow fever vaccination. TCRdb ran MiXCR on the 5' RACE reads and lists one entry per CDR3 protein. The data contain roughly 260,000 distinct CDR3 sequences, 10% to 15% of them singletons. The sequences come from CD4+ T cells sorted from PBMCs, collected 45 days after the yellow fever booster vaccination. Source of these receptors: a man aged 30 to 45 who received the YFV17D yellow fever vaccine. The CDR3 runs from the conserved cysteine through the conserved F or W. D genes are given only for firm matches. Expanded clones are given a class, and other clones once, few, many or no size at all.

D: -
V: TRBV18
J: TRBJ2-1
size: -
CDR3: CASSPGAGGTLYNEQFF
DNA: TGTGCCAGCTCACCAGGGGCCGGGGGAACACTTTACAATGAGCAGTTCTTC

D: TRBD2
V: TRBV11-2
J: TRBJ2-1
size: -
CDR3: CASSSGTRQFF
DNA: TGTGCCAGCAGCTCCGGGACTAGGCAGTTCTTC

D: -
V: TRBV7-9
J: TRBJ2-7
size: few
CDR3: CASTPGTPTYEQYF
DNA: TGTGCCAGCACCCCGGGGACACCGACCTACGAGCAGTACTTC

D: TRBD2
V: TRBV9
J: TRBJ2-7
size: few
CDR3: CASSVGLLAGGSYEQYF
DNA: TGTGCCAGCAGCGTAGGGTTACTAGCGGGAGGTTCCTACGAGCAGTACTTC

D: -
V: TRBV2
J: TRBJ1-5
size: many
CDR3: CASCKGESYQNQPQHF
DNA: TGTGCCAGCTGCAAAGGGGAATCTTACCAAAATCAGCCCCAGCATTTT

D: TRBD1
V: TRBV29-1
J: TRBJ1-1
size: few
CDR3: CSVPGQGRTEAFF
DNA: TGCAGCGTCCCCGGACAGGGGCGGACTGAAGCTTTCTTT

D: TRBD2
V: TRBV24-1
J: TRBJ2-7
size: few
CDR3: CATSDTSGVVSYEQYF
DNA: TGTGCCACCAGTGATACTAGCGGGGTTGTCTCCTACGAGCAGTACTTC

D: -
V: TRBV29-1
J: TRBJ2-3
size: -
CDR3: CSVLSGRTDTQYF
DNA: TGCAGCGTCCTGAGCGGACGCACAGATACGCAGTATTTT

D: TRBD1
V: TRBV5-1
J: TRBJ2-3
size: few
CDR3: CASSTGQGSTDTQYF
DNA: TGCGCCAGCAGCACCGGACAGGGGAGCACAGATACGCAGTATTTT

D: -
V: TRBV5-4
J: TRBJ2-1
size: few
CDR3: CASSYTAGPRRYNEQFF
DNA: TGTGCCAGCAGCTACACCGCGGGGCCCAGAAGATACAATGAGCAGTTCTTC

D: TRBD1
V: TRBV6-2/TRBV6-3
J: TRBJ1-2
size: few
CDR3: CASSYHFPGTGVVYGYTF
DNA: TGTGCCAGCAGCTATCACTTCCCGGGGACAGGGGTCGTCTATGGCTACACCTTC

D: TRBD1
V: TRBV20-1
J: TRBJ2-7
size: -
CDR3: CSARMGDSPINEQYF
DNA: TGCAGTGCTAGAATGGGGGACAGTCCGATCAACGAGCAGTACTTC